Listed here are 25 T cell receptor delta chains from one sample, sequenced in a study of Vδ1+ human thymocytes. Study results and caveats: Highly polyclonal TRG and TRD repertoires with Gaussian CDR3 length distributions appeared in thymus.

Which antigens these TCRs recognize remains unknown. The template was reverse-transcribed extracted RNA. Pooled V-gene forward primers with one constant-region reverse primer generated the CDR3 amplicons by multiplex PCR. TCRdb reprocessed the multiplex PCR reads using CATT. This table has 20,000 to 25,000 delta-chain clones, approximately 8.8% appearing once. The material sequenced was Vdelta1+ gamma-delta thymocytes from the thymus. Subset here: FACS-sorted CD3+ TCRalphabeta- TCRVdelta1+ TCRVdelta2- thymocytes. The receptors were gathered from a child under two years old who had congenital heart surgery.

The rearrangement links TRDV1 to TRDJ1, with TRDD3 matching over 10 bases. This CDR3 is built from 22 residues. Trimming at V came to 5 bases and at J to 4 bases, leaving 28 bases not matched to a gene. Germline-derived CDR1 and CDR2 are TSWWSYY and QGS. CDR3 in DNA: TGTGCTCTTGGGACCGTTGCACCCTCCTCATTCCGACAAACTGGGGGATTCGATAAACTCATCTTT. Its translation is CALGTVAPSSFRQTGGFDKLIF.

This clone came up a few times. The V gene is TRDV1, the J gene TRDJ1, with 9 bases identical to TRDD3. The J segment lost 0 bases and the V segment lost 0 bases, leaving 17 bases of the junction unmatched. The germline CDR1 and CDR2 sequences are TSWWSYY and QGS. This CDR3 region has 21 residues. The CDR3 DNA sequence: TGTGCTCTTGGGGAACTTGGGTGCCCCGTACTGGGGGACCATGACACCGATAAACTCATCTTT. Its translation is CALGELGCPVLGDHDTDKLIF.

This clone was seen only a few times. The J gene is TRDJ1, the V gene TRDV1, with a tentative D call TRDD3 (5 bases). Germline CDR1 and CDR2: TSWWSYY and QGS. The V and J ends lost 2 bases and 8 bases respectively, with 21 bases between them. CDR3 length equals 16 residues. The CDR3 loop is CALGEVGLGPLGKLIF. The CDR3 bases are TGTGCTCTTGGGGAAGTCGGTCTGGGTCCACTTGGGAAACTCATCTTT.

V is TRDV1 and J is TRDJ1; 10 bases are a match to TRDD3. V gave up 0 bases and J gave up 1 base; unmatched junction bases: 8. The germline V gene encodes CDR1 TSWWSYY and CDR2 QGS. The CDR3 has 18 amino acids. The CDR3 DNA is TGTGCTCTTGGGGAACTGTCTCCTACTGGGGGATCCACCGATAAACTCATCTTT. Amino acids: CALGELSPTGGSTDKLIF.

This clone has more than one count but fewer than ten. The rearrangement links TRDV1 to TRDJ1; 7 bases map to TRDD3. The CDR3 consists of 17 residues. Per the germline V gene, CDR1 is TSWWSYY and CDR2 is QGS. The V and J ends lost 7 bases and 0 bases, in that order; junction bases with no gene match: 14. The CDR3 loop reads CALALRVLGINTDKLIF. CDR3 sequence (DNA): TGTGCTCTTGCTTTAAGGGTACTGGGGATAAACACCGATAAACTCATCTTT.

This clone has just a few counts. This chain links TRDV1 with TRDJ1; 8 positions match TRDD3. Germline CDR1 is TSWWSYY and CDR2 is QGS. The CDR3 extends over 20 amino acids. The V gene end was trimmed by 0 bases and the J gene end by 2 bases; junction bases not matched to a gene: 17. In DNA, the CDR3 is TGTGCTCTTGGGGAACTAGTCGCCGACTGGGGGTCTAGGGGTACCGATAAACTCATCTTT. Encoded protein: CALGELVADWGSRGTDKLIF.

By share, this clone ranks as medium-sized. The V call is TRDV2, the J call TRDJ1; perhaps TRDD3 as D (5 bases). V lost 5 bases to trimming and J lost 0 bases, with 12 bases between them. The CDR3 runs 14 residues. From germline, CDR1 is GEAIGNYY and CDR2 EKD. The CDR3 region has the DNA TGTGCCTGTGGCATCTGGGAGTACACCGATAAACTCATCTTT. Amino acids: CACGIWEYTDKLIF.

This clone appeared a few times. This chain links TRDV1 with TRDJ1, with D hard to call. The CDR3 has 14 amino acids. V was cut by 9 bases and J by 3 bases, with 17 bases left in between. Germline V CDR1 and CDR2: TSWWSYY, QGS. The CDR3, as DNA: TGTGCTCTCTACTCCATACCCACGGCCGATAAACTCATCTTT. Protein: CALYSIPTADKLIF.

V and J are TRDV1 and TRDJ1, with 10 bases lining up with TRDD3. The CDR3 loop spans 22 amino acids. V was clipped by 0 bases and J by 0 bases; unmatched bases: 19. Germline V CDR1 and CDR2: TSWWSYY, QGS. The DNA for the CDR3 is TGTGCTCTTGGGGAACTCCCCCGGGGGGATACGCGAGACCCCCGATACACCGATAAACTCATCTTT. It codes for CALGELPRGDTRDPRYTDKLIF.

This clone appeared a few times. This same CDR3 is encoded by further DNA sequences in the sample. The rearrangement uses TRDV2 and TRDJ1; TRDD3 aligns across 8 bases. This CDR3 has 15 residues. CDR1 GEAIGNYY and CDR2 EKD come from the germline V gene. V dropped 9 bases and J dropped 0; count of bases not matched to a gene: 11. CDR3 DNA: TGTGCCCGTGGGGACTGGGGGCTGTACACCGATAAACTCATCTTT. It yields the protein CARGDWGLYTDKLIF.

The V gene is TRDV2, the J gene TRDJ1, with D possibly TRDD3 on 5 matching bases. Trimming took 0 bases from V and 5 from J, leaving 21 bases between them. Germline CDR1 reads GEAIGNYY; CDR2 reads EKD. The length of the CDR3 is 17 residues. The CDR3 spells CACDTVPVLAPRDKLIF. The CDR3 coding sequence is TGTGCCTGTGACACCGTTCCCGTACTGGCCCCCCGTGATAAACTCATCTTT.

This clone was seen a few times. The chain joins TRDV2 to TRDJ1, with 9 bases identical to TRDD3. Per germline, CDR1 GEAIGNYY and CDR2 EKD. V shed 0 bases, J shed 0 bases, and the junction held 10 bases outside the gene matches. This CDR3 comprises 18 residues. The CDR3 loop is CACDTGEGIRGYTDKLIF. The CDR3 DNA is TGTGCCTGTGACACCGGAGAGGGGATACGAGGGTACACCGATAAACTCATCTTT.

This clone was detected a few times. This rearrangement joins TRDV1 to TRDJ1; D is unresolved. There are 16 residues in the CDR3. In germline, CDR1 is TSWWSYY, CDR2 QGS. The V end lost 0 bases, the J end lost 0 bases, and 11 bases lay between the germline ends. Here the CDR3 reads CALGELAQAYTDKLIF. The DNA of the CDR3 is TGTGCTCTTGGGGAACTAGCCCAGGCCTACACCGATAAACTCATCTTT.

This rearrangement joins TRDV1 to TRDJ1, with 8 positions matching TRDD3. Germline V gene sequence: CDR1 TSWWSYY, CDR2 QGS. The CDR3 extends over 14 amino acids. V was pared by 1 base and J by 7 bases, with 5 bases of the junction left unmatched. The DNA of the CDR3 is TGTGCTCTTGGGGAACCCGTGGGGGATCGTAAACTCATCTTT. Residues: CALGEPVGDRKLIF.

This clone came up a few times. This rearrangement joins TRDV1 to TRDJ1; no firm D call. The CDR3 has 19 residues. Trimming shortened V by 2 bases and J by 0 bases, and 22 bases separated the two germline ends. Germline V gene data show CDR1 as TSWWSYY and CDR2 as QGS. CDR3: CALGEFLLSVPKDTDKLIF. The DNA for the CDR3 is TGTGCTCTTGGGGAATTCTTACTTTCCGTACCAAAGGACACCGATAAACTCATCTTT.

This clone was seen a few times. J is TRDJ2 and V is TRDV1; TRDD3 agrees at 10 bases. Germline V lookup: CDR1 TSWWSYY, CDR2 QGS. The CDR3 runs 24 residues. J gave up 2 bases and V 1 base, and 25 bases lay outside the gene matches. The CDR3 sequence: CALGEPPAFDRGVLGDSLTAQLFF. CDR3 nucleotide sequence: TGTGCTCTTGGGGAACCGCCCGCCTTCGACCGAGGCGTACTGGGGGATTCCTTGACAGCACAACTCTTCTTT.

This chain links TRDV1 with TRDJ1, with TRDD3 matching over 11 bases. CDR1 and CDR2 from the germline V gene are TSWWSYY and QGS. The CDR3 is 18 amino acids. Losses at the gene ends were 2 bases for V and 5 bases for J; bases not matched to a gene: 13. The CDR3 DNA is TGTGCTCTTGGGGAAGGGGATGGCTTACTGGGGGATATAGATAAACTCATCTTT. It is translated as CALGEGDGLLGDIDKLIF.

The table lists this clone with a few counts. The chain couples TRDV1 to TRDJ1, with no clear D. Per germline, CDR1 TSWWSYY and CDR2 QGS. With 1 base removed from V and 12 bases from J, the gap between germline ends came to 12 bases. The CDR3 covers 12 residues. CDR3 sequence reads: CALGEPLRGVIF. CDR3 in DNA: TGTGCTCTTGGGGAACCCCTCCGGGGCGTCATCTTT.

In this sample, this clone turned up a few times. The chain is built from TRDV1 and TRDJ1; 11 bases fit TRDD3. CDR1 is TSWWSYY and CDR2 is QGS in the germline V gene. This CDR3 comprises 22 residues. Trimming took 1 base from V and 0 from J; bases not matched to a gene: 19. The CDR3 reads CALGERLPIPLLGDRYTDKLIF. In DNA, the CDR3 is TGTGCTCTTGGGGAACGCTTACCTATTCCCCTACTGGGGGATAGGTACACCGATAAACTCATCTTT.

The chain recombines TRDV1 with TRDJ1; D is perhaps TRDD3 (6 bases). CDR1 and CDR2 (germline): TSWWSYY, QGS. V dropped 5 bases and J dropped 3 bases, with 16 bases sitting between them. The CDR3 covers 15 residues. The CDR3 nucleotides are TGTGCTCTTGGGACAACTAGGGGATGTTCCGATAAACTCATCTTT. Protein product: CALGTTRGCSDKLIF.

This rearrangement joins TRDV1 to TRDJ1; 12 nucleotides line up with TRDD3. This CDR3 region has 27 residues. Germline assignment: CDR1 TSWWSYY and CDR2 QGS. The V and J ends lost 1 base and 2 bases, in that order; junction bases with no gene match: 35. The CDR3, as DNA: TGTGCTCTTGGGGAACGCGCCTCTCAAGTACTGGGGGATACTGATCAGTTGCGTTGTGCGTGGACCGATAAACTCATCTTT. Protein: CALGERASQVLGDTDQLRCAWTDKLIF.

With respect to this clone: This probably arose from a read error, given a far larger clone one base away. The chain couples TRDV2 to TRDJ1, with D possibly being TRDD3 (6 bases). Since TCRdb gives no J gene, matching the DNA to germline was used here to assign it. Trimming took off 3 bases at V and 0 bases at J, with 13 bases between the two ends. The germline CDR1 and CDR2 sequences are GEAIGNYY and EKD. CDR3 length: 15 amino acids. The CDR3 spells CACDPYWEYTDKLIF. CDR3 in DNA: TGTGCCTGTGACCCGTACTGGGAATACACCGATAAACTCATCTTT.

This clone came up a few times. The chain employs TRDV1 and TRDJ1; TRDD2 agrees at 9 bases. The CDR3 is 20 amino acids. Germline CDR1 and CDR2: TSWWSYY and QGS. With 4 bases clipped from V and 1 base from J, the junction kept 19 bases outside the gene matches. In DNA, the CDR3 is TGTGCTCTTGGGGGGGCCTTCCTACTGGCCCATGGAGGGGTCACCGATAAACTCATCTTT. Protein: CALGGAFLLAHGGVTDKLIF.

The rearrangement links TRDV1 to TRDJ1, with D tentatively TRDD2 or TRDD3 (8 bases each). Germline loops: CDR1 TSWWSYY, CDR2 QGS. The length of the CDR3 is 23 residues. V lost 0 bases to trimming and J lost 4 bases, with 36 bases between them. This CDR3 is CALGELLVLPTLTGGLVLDKLIF. CDR3 DNA: TGTGCTCTTGGGGAACTTTTGGTACTTCCTACGCTTACTGGGGGCCTCGTACTCGATAAACTCATCTTT.

The chain joins TRDV1 to TRDJ1, with 12 bases that match TRDD3. The germline V gene encodes CDR1 TSWWSYY and CDR2 QGS. With 1 base clipped from V and 4 bases from J, the junction kept 16 bases outside the gene matches. The CDR3 has 20 residues. DNA for the CDR3: TGTGCTCTTGGGGAACGCAGCTGGGGGATACGAAGGAGTTTAGGCGATAAACTCATCTTT. It encodes CALGERSWGIRRSLGDKLIF.